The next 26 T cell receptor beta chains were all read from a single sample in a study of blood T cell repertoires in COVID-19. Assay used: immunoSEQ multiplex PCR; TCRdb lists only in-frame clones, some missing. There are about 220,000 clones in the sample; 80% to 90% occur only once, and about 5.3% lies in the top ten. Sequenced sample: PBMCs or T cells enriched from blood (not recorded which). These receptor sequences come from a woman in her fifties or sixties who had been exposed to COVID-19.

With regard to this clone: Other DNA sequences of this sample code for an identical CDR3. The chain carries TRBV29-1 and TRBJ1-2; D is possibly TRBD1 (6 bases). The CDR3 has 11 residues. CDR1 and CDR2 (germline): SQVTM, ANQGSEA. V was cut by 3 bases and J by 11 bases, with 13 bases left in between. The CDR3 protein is CSVERGSTYTF. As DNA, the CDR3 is TGCAGCGTTGAGAGGGGGTCAACGTACACCTTC. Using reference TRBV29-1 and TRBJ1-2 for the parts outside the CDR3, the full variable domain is SAVISQKPSRDICQRGTSLTIQCQVDSQVTMMFWYRQQPGQSLTLIATANQGSEATYESGFVIDKFPISRPNLTFSTLTVSNMSPEDSSIYLCSVERGSTYTFGSGTRLTVV.

CDR3 region: CAWSVRGGSYGYTF. The CDR3 DNA follows: TGTGCCTGGAGTGTACGAGGGGGCTCCTATGGCTACACCTTC. The chain uses TRBV30 and TRBJ1-2, with TRBD1 matching over 7 bases. This CDR3 region has 14 residues. V gave up 0 bases and J gave up 4 bases; unmatched junction bases: 5. Germline lookup yields CDR1 GTSNPN and CDR2 SVGIG (reference sequence).

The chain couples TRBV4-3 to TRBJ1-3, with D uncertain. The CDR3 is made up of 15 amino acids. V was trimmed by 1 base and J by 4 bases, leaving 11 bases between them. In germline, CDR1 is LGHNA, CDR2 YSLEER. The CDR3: CASSQGSGLGNTIYF. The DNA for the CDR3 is TGCGCCAGCAGCCAAGGAAGCGGTCTCGGAAACACCATATATTTT.

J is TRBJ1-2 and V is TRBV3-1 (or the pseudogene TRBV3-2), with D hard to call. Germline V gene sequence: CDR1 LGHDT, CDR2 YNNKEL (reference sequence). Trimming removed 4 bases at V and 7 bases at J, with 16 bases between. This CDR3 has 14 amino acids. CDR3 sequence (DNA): TGTGCCAGCAGCCCGGTCGACTGCCCCTGTGGCTACACCTTC. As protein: CASSPVDCPCGYTF.

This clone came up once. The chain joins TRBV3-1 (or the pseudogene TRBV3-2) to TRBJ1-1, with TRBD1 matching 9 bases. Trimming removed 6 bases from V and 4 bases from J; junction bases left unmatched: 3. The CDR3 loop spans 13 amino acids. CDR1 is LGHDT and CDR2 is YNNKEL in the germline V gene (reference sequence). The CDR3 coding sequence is TGTGCCAGCAGGCGGACAGGGGCCACTGAAGCTTTCTTT. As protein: CASRRTGATEAFF.

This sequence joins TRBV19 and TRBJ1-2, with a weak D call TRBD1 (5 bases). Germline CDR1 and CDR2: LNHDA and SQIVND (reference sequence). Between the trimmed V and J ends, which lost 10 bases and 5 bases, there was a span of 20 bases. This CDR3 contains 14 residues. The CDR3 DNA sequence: TGTGCCACCTCTTACCTGGGGGGAAGGTATGGCTACACCTTC. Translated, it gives CATSYLGGRYGYTF.

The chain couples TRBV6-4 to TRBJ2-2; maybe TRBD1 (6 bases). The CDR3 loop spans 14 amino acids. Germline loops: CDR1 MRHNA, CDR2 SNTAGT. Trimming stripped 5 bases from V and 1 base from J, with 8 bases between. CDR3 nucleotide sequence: TGTGCCAGCAGTCCGGGACAGAACACCGGGGAGCTGTTTTTT. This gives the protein CASSPGQNTGELFF.

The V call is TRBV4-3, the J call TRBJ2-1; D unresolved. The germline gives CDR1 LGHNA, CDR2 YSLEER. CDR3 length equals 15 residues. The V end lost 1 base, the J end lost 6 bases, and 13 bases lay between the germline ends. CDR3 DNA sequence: TGCGCCAGCAGCCAAGTCGGTGAAATCCGCAATGAGCAGTTCTTC. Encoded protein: CASSQVGEIRNEQFF.

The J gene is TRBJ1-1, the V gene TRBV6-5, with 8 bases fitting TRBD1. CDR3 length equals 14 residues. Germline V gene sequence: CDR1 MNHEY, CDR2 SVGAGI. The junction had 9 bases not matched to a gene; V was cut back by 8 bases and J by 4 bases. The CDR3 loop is CASRHQGAGTEAFF. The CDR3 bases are TGTGCCAGCCGACATCAGGGGGCGGGCACTGAAGCTTTCTTT.

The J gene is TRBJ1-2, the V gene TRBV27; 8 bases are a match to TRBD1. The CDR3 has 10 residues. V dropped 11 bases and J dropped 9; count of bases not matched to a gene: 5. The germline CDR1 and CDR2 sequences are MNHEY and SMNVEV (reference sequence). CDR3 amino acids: CARQGKRYTF. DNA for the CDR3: TGTGCCCGACAGGGGAAACGCTACACCTTC.

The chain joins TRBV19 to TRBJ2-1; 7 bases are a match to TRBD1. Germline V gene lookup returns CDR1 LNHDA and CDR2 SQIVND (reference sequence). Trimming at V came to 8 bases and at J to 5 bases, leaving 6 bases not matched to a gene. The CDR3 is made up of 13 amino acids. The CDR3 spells CASRRTGNNEQFF. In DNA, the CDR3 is TGTGCCAGTCGAAGGACAGGTAACAATGAGCAGTTCTTC.

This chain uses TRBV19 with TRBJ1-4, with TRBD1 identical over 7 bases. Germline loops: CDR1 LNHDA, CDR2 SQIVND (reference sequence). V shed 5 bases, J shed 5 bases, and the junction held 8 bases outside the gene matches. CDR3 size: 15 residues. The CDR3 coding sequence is TGTGCCAGTAGTGAATCCGGGACAGAGAATGAAAAACTGTTTTTT. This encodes CASSESGTENEKLFF.

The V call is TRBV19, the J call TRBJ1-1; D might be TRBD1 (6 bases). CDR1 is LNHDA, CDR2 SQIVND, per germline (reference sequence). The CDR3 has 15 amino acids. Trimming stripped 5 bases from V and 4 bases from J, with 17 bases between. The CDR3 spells CASSPRRSTGTEAFF. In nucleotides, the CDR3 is TGTGCCAGTAGTCCCAGACGGTCGACAGGCACTGAAGCTTTCTTT.

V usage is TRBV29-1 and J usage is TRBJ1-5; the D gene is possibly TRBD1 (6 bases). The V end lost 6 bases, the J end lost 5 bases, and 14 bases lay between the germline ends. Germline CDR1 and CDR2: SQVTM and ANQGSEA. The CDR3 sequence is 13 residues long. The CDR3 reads CSVGRGTYQPQHF. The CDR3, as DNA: TGCAGCGTGGGAAGGGGGACCTATCAGCCCCAGCATTTT.

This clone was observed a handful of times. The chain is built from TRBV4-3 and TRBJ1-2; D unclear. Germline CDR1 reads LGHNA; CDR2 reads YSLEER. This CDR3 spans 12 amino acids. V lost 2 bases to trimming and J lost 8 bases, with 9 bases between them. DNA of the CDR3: TGCGCCAGCAGCCAATCGGGGTGGGGCTACACCTTC. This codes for CASSQSGWGYTF.

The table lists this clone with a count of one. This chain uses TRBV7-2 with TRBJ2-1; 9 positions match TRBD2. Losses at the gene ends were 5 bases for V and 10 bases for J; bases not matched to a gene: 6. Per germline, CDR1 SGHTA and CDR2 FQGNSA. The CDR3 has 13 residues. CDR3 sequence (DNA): TGTGCCAGCAGCAGGGGGCTAGCGGGGGAGCAGTTCTTC. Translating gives CASSRGLAGEQFF.

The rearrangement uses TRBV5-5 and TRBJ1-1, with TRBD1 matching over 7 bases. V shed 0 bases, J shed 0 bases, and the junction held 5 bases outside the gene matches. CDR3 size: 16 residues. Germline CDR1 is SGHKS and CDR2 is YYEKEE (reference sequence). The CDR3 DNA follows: TGTGCCAGCAGCTTGGGCGACAGGGAATTGAACACTGAAGCTTTCTTT. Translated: CASSLGDRELNTEAFF.

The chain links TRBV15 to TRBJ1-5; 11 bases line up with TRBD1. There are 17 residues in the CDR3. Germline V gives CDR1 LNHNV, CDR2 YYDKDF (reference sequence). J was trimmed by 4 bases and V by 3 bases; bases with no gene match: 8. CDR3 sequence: CATSSKDRGLRNQPQHF. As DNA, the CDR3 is TGTGCCACCAGCAGCAAGGACAGGGGGCTAAGGAATCAGCCCCAGCATTTT.

Written as DNA, the CDR3 is TGTGCCAGCTCACCAAAGACAGACAATTCACCCCTCCACTTT. It codes for CASSPKTDNSPLHF. The chain couples TRBV18 to TRBJ1-6, with TRBD1 as a possible D gene (5 bases). Per germline, CDR1 KGHSH and CDR2 LQKENI. V was shortened by 2 bases and J by 7 bases, with 9 bases between the two germline ends. The CDR3 totals 14 residues.

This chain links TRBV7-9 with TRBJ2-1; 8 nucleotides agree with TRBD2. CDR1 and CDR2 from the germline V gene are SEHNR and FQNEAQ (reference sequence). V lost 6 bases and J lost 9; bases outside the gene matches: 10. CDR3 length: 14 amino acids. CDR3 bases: TGTGCCAGCAGGTCGGGGGGGCCGAGAAGTGAGCAGTTCTTC. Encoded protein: CASRSGGPRSEQFF.

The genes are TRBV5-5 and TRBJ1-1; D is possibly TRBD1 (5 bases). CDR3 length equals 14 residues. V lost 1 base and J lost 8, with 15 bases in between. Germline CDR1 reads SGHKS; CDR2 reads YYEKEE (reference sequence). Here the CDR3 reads CASSLLAGQSEAFF. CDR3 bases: TGTGCCAGCAGCTTGTTGGCAGGGCAGAGCGAAGCTTTCTTT.

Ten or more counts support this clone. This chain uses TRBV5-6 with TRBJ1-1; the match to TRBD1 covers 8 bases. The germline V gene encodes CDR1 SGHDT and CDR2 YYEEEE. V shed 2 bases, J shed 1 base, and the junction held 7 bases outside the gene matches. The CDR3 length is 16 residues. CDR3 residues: CASSLQTGVGNTEAFF. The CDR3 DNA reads TGTGCCAGCAGCTTACAGACAGGGGTTGGGAACACTGAAGCTTTCTTT.

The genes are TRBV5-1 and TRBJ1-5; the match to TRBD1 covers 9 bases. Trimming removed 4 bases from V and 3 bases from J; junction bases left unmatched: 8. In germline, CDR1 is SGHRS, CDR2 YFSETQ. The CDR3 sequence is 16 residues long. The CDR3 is CASSAGDRANNQPQHF. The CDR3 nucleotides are TGCGCCAGCAGCGCCGGGGACAGGGCAAACAATCAGCCCCAGCATTTT.

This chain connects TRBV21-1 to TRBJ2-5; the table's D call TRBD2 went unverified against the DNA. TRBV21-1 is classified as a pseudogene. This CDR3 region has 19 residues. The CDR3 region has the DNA TGTGCCAGCAGCAACATGCTCGGGTGGAGCGGGGGGATGTTGGAGACCCAGTACTTC. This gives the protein CASSNMLGWSGGMLETQYF.

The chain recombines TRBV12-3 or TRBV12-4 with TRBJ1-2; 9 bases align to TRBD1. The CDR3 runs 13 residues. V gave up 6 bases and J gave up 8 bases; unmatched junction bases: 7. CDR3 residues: CASRPGQGKGYTF. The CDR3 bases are TGTGCCAGCAGGCCTGGACAGGGGAAGGGCTACACCTTC.

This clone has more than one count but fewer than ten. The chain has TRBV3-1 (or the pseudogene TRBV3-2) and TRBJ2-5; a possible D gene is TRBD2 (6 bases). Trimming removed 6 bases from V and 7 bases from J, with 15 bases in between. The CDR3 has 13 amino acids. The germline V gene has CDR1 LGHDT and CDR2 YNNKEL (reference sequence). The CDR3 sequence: CASSHRRGGTQYF. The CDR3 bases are TGTGCCAGCAGTCATAGACGGGGAGGGACCCAGTACTTC.